The 19 T cell receptor beta chains below all came from one sample that was sequenced in a study of beta chain features in type 1 diabetes (dated by TCRdb to 2016 to 2018). The antigens for these receptors are not known. Here is what the overall study found, with its caveats: Type 1 diabetes patients showed a moderate but significant shortening of TCRB CDR3 length in all four CD4+ subsets.

Library preparation employed the immunoSEQ multiplex PCR assay. The High Capacity cDNA Reverse Transcription Kit was used to reverse transcribe all of the isolated RNA, meaning that expressed TCRB transcripts were what got sequenced. Sourced from immuneACCESS, this table was stored by TCRdb with only in-frame sequences that have V and J called. A share of the clones is absent; for the studies checked, an unresolved V gene accounts for under half, and the remainder has no known explanation. This sample gives 300,000 to 350,000 clones in total; roughly 12% of them show up just once. About 0.016% of the sample belongs to the ten largest clones. Specimen: naive CD4+ T cells from blood. Taken with the paper, the label for cell subset or site translates to: true naive CD4+ T cells. These TCRs come from a young woman with type 1 diabetes.

This clone has a handful of counts. DNA of the CDR3: TGTGCCAGCAGCTCGCTGAGTGACTCTGGAAACACCATATATTTT. It specifies CASSSLSDSGNTIYF. This chain links TRBV7-2 with TRBJ1-3; unclear D gene. Germline V gene lookup returns CDR1 SGHTA and CDR2 FQGNSA. The CDR3 runs 15 residues. Trimming took 4 bases from V and 0 from J, leaving 10 bases between them.

This clone has only a few counts. The V call is TRBV28, the J call TRBJ2-3; 8 bases agree with TRBD1. J gave up 2 bases and V 6 bases, and 1 base lay outside the gene matches. The CDR3 has 13 amino acids. Germline V gene sequence: CDR1 MDHEN, CDR2 SYDVKM. The CDR3 is CASRDRDTDTQYF. The CDR3 bases are TGTGCCAGCAGGGACAGGGACACAGATACGCAGTATTTT.

The genes are TRBV27 and TRBJ2-1, with 7 bases identical to TRBD1. V was clipped by 9 bases and J by 4 bases; unmatched bases: 6. CDR3 length: 13 residues. CDR1 MNHEY and CDR2 SMNVEV come from the germline V gene (reference sequence). CDR3 nucleotide sequence: TGTGCCAGTCCCGGGACAGCTTACAATGAGCAGTTCTTC. This codes for CASPGTAYNEQFF.

This chain joins TRBV7-2 and TRBJ2-3; tentatively, D is TRBD1 (6 bases). This CDR3 has 14 residues. The V gene lost 4 bases and the J gene lost 5 bases, with 13 bases spanning the gap. Germline lookup yields CDR1 SGHTA and CDR2 FQGNSA. The chain's CDR3 is CASSSRQEGDTQYF. The DNA of the CDR3 is TGTGCCAGCAGCTCCAGACAGGAAGGAGATACGCAGTATTTT.

The chain links TRBV15 to TRBJ1-1, with 8 bases fitting TRBD1. The CDR3 sequence is 14 residues long. Unmatched junction bases numbered 2, after V lost 0 bases and J lost 5 bases. Germline CDR1 and CDR2: LNHNV and YYDKDF (reference sequence). CDR3: CATSRETGGTEAFF. In nucleotides, the CDR3 is TGTGCCACCAGCAGAGAAACAGGGGGAACTGAAGCTTTCTTT.

The V and J genes are TRBV30 and TRBJ2-6, with 7 bases fitting TRBD1. J lost 0 bases, V lost 4 bases, and 6 bases had no gene match. The CDR3 contains 16 residues. Per the germline V gene, CDR1 is GTSNPN and CDR2 is SVGIG (reference sequence). The CDR3 spells CAWTSGQISGANVLTF. DNA for the CDR3: TGTGCCTGGACGTCGGGACAGATCTCTGGGGCCAACGTCCTGACTTTC.

The chain uses TRBV5-1 and TRBJ1-4; D perhaps matches TRBD1 (6 bases). CDR1 is SGHRS, CDR2 YFSETQ, per germline. V was trimmed by 3 bases and J by 5 bases, leaving 8 bases between them. This CDR3 is built from 13 residues. CDR3 coding DNA: TGCGCCAGCAGCTCCGGACAGAATGAAAAACTGTTTTTT. Encoded protein: CASSSGQNEKLFF.

This clone has a handful of counts. The chain combines TRBV19 with TRBJ1-1; D might be TRBD1 (6 bases). The CDR3 has 12 amino acids. V lost 6 bases and J 2 bases, leaving 7 bases between the germline ends. Germline V CDR1 and CDR2: LNHDA, SQIVND (reference sequence). CDR3 nucleotides: TGTGCCAGTAGGGACAGAAACACTGAAGCTTTCTTT. Translated, it gives CASRDRNTEAFF.

The V gene is TRBV30, the J gene TRBJ1-5; no clear D. Trimming pared 3 bases from V and 6 bases from J, leaving 12 bases between. Germline assignment: CDR1 GTSNPN and CDR2 SVGIG (reference sequence). This CDR3 is built from 13 residues. The CDR3 loop reads CAWSPERAQPQHF. CDR3 bases: TGTGCCTGGAGCCCCGAGAGGGCTCAGCCCCAGCATTTT.

The chain is built from TRBV5-1 and TRBJ2-7; 12 nucleotides agree with TRBD2. CDR1 SGHRS and CDR2 YFSETQ come from the germline V gene. Unmatched junction bases numbered 6, after V lost 4 bases and J lost 4 bases. The CDR3 is 15 residues long. The CDR3 DNA is TGCGCCAGCAGCCCTAGCGGGAGGGCCATTTACGAGCAGTACTTC. It encodes CASSPSGRAIYEQYF. The complete variable domain, with remaining parts taken from reference TRBV5-1 and TRBJ2-7, reads KAGVTQTPRYLIKTRGQQVTLSCSPISGHRSVSWYQQTPGQGLQFLFEYFSETQRNKGNFPGRFSGRQFSNSRSEMNVSTLELGDSALYLCASSPSGRAIYEQYFGPGTRLTVT.

This clone has a handful of counts. This rearrangement joins TRBV7-6 to TRBJ2-7; 10 bases match TRBD2. V lost 4 bases to trimming and J lost 3 bases; unmatched junction nucleotides: 21. The CDR3 totals 20 residues. In germline, CDR1 is SGHVS, CDR2 FNYEAQ. CDR3 DNA: TGTGCCAGCAGCTCCGAGTTGACTAGCGGGTCGGGGGCAACGTTCTACGAGCAGTACGTC. Its translation is CASSSELTSGSGATFYEQYV.

This clone was seen a few times. This rearrangement joins TRBV7-2 to TRBJ2-3, with 7 nucleotides matching TRBD1. The V segment lost 4 bases and the J segment 0 bases; nucleotides outside the gene matches: 7. Germline CDR1 SGHTA, CDR2 FQGNSA. This CDR3 has 16 residues. This CDR3 reads CASSWGQTASTDTQYF. In DNA, the CDR3 is TGTGCCAGCAGCTGGGGACAGACCGCTAGCACAGATACGCAGTATTTT. The whole variable domain, filled in from reference TRBV7-2 and TRBJ2-3, reads GAGVSQSPSNKVTEKGKDVELRCDPISGHTALYWYRQSLGQGLEFLIYFQGNSAPDKSGLPSDRFSAERTGGSVSTLTIQRTQQEDSAVYLCASSWGQTASTDTQYFGPGTRLTVL.

This chain connects TRBV2 to TRBJ2-3, with D perhaps matching TRBD2 (5 bases). The CDR3 spans 13 residues. Trimming removed 9 bases at V and 0 bases at J, with 10 bases between. The germline CDR1 and CDR2 sequences are SNHLY and FYNNEI. The CDR3 nucleotides are TGTGCCAGTATAGCGCTAAGCACAGATACGCAGTATTTT. It translates to CASIALSTDTQYF.

This sequence joins TRBV4-1 and TRBJ2-4; TRBD1 matches 7 bases. The V gene's germline CDR1 is MGHRA and CDR2 YSYEKL. V gave up 2 bases and J gave up 6 bases; unmatched junction bases: 7. This CDR3 is 15 amino acids long. CDR3 in DNA: TGCGCCAGCAGCCAAACTGACAGGGATTTAAACATTCAGTACTTC. Residues: CASSQTDRDLNIQYF.

The J gene is TRBJ2-1, the V gene TRBV18, with 9 nucleotides matching TRBD2. After removal of 1 base from V and 0 bases from J, the junction contained 10 bases not matched to a gene. The CDR3 extends over 19 amino acids. Germline V gene sequence: CDR1 KGHSH, CDR2 LQKENI. The CDR3 sequence is CASSPLWRDSGSSYNEQFF. DNA of the CDR3: TGTGCCAGCTCACCACTTTGGAGGGATAGCGGGAGCTCCTACAATGAGCAGTTCTTC.

This clone occurred a few times. This chain links TRBV27 with TRBJ2-7; 8 bases line up with TRBD1. Germline CDR1 reads MNHEY; CDR2 reads SMNVEV (reference sequence). The CDR3 has 14 residues. The V segment lost 3 bases and the J segment 0 bases; nucleotides outside the gene matches: 1. The CDR3 DNA is TGTGCCAGCAGTTTTACAGGGGGCTCCTACGAGCAGTACTTC. It encodes CASSFTGGSYEQYF.

This clone was observed a handful of times. The chain has TRBV19 and TRBJ1-4, with 8 bases that match TRBD1. The CDR3 has 13 amino acids. Per germline, CDR1 LNHDA and CDR2 SQIVND (reference sequence). The junction had 3 bases not matched to a gene; V was cut back by 6 bases and J by 6 bases. CDR3 loop: CASSSGGDEKLFF. In nucleotides, the CDR3 is TGTGCCAGTAGCTCAGGGGGCGATGAAAAACTGTTTTTT. Combining the CDR3 with reference TRBV19 and TRBJ1-4 gives the whole variable domain DGGITQSPKYLFRKEGQNVTLSCEQNLNHDAMYWYRQDPGQGLRLIYYSQIVNDFQKGDIAEGYSVSREKKESFPLTVTSAQKNPTAFYLCASSSGGDEKLFFGSGTQLSVL.

In this sample, this clone turned up a few times. The V and J genes are TRBV7-9 and TRBJ2-1, with D possibly matching TRBD2 (5 bases). Looked up from germline, CDR1 is SEHNR and CDR2 is FQNEAQ (reference sequence). The CDR3 spans 14 residues. The V end lost 7 bases, the J end lost 5 bases, and 15 bases lay between the germline ends. In DNA form, the CDR3 reads TGTGCCAGCAACACTGGACTCAACAACAATGAGCAGTTCTTC. Translated, it gives CASNTGLNNNEQFF.

CDR3 sequence reads: CASSPMTGAIYEQYV. The CDR3 bases are TGTGCCAGCAGCCCCATGACAGGGGCGATCTACGAGCAGTACGTC. V is TRBV11-2 and J is TRBJ2-7; 8 nucleotides line up with TRBD1. CDR1 is SGHAT and CDR2 is FQNNGV in the germline V gene. Losses at the gene ends were 5 bases for V and 3 bases for J; bases not matched to a gene: 9. The CDR3 totals 15 residues.